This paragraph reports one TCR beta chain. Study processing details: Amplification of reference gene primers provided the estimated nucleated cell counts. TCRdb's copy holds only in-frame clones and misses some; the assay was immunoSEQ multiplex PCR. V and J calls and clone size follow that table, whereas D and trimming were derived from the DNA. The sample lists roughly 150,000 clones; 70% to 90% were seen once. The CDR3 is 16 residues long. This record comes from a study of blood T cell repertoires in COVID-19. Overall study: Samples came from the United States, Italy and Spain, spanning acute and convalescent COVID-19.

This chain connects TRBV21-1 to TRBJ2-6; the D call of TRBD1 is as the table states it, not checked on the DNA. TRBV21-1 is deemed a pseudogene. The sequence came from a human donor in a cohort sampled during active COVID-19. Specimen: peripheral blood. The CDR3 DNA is TGTGCCAGGTACAGGGGCAGCCTCTCTGGGGCCAACGTCCTGACTTTC. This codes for CARYRGSLSGANVLTF.